The rows below give T cell receptor beta chains drawn from one sample of a study of blood T cell repertoires in COVID-19. Only in-frame clones appear in the TCRdb table, and some are missing; sequencing was by immunoSEQ multiplex PCR. The table records about 190,000 clones, more than 85% of them present only once. Specimen: peripheral blood. These TCRs come from a woman under 40 with active or convalescent COVID-19. CDR3s include the opening cysteine and the closing phenylalanine or tryptophan. D genes are given only for firm matches. Not every row has a clone size; where given, it reads once, few, many or a size class.

size	V	J	D	CDR3	DNA
.	TRBV18	TRBJ1-2	TRBD1	CASSPRTGAHDYGYTF	TGTGCCAGCTCACCCCGGACAGGGGCCCATGACTATGGCTACACCTTC
.	TRBV18	TRBJ2-2	TRBD2	CASSVAGGTGELFF	TGTGCCAGCTCAGTAGCGGGAGGCACCGGGGAGCTGTTTTTT
once	TRBV5-4	TRBJ1-2	.	CASSLGQLYGYTF	TGTGCCAGCAGCTTGGGACAGCTCTATGGCTACACCTTC
.	TRBV7-9	TRBJ2-1	TRBD1	CASRLAGTGNNEQFF	TGTGCCAGCAGGCTAGCCGGGACAGGAAACAATGAGCAGTTCTTC
.	TRBV29-1	TRBJ1-5	.	CSVQHGGDQPQHF	TGCAGCGTCCAGCACGGGGGGGATCAGCCCCAGCATTTT
once	TRBV3-1/TRBV3-2	TRBJ1-2	TRBD1	CASSQGDRDYGYTF	TGTGCCAGCAGCCAAGGGGACAGGGACTATGGCTACACCTTC
few	TRBV15	TRBJ1-4	.	CATSRVPSEKLFF	TGTGCCACCAGCAGAGTCCCGAGTGAAAAACTGTTTTTT
once	TRBV24-1	TRBJ1-2	TRBD1	CATSARQGFNGYTF	TGTGCCACCAGTGCTAGACAGGGGTTTAATGGCTACACCTTC
.	TRBV23-1	TRBJ1-1	TRBD1	CASSPGGTGETEAFF	TGCGCCAGCAGCCCCGGCGGGACAGGGGAAACTGAAGCTTTCTTT
.	TRBV19	TRBJ1-1	.	CASSIYGGRTEAFF	TGTGCCAGTAGTATATACGGGGGACGGACTGAAGCTTTCTTT
once	TRBV19	TRBJ1-5	.	CASSIGGDPYQPQHF	TGTGCCAGTAGTATCGGGGGGGACCCCTATCAGCCCCAGCATTTT
.	TRBV5-4	TRBJ2-1	TRBD1	CASSLTGTGNNEQFF	TGTGCCAGCAGCTTGACCGGGACAGGAAACAATGAGCAGTTCTTC
.	TRBV5-4	TRBJ2-7	.	CASSSGGGYEQYF	TGTGCCAGCAGCTCCGGCGGCGGCTACGAGCAGTACTTC
.	TRBV29-1	TRBJ1-2	TRBD1	CSAGQPNYGYTF	TGCAGCGCGGGACAGCCAAACTATGGCTACACCTTC
once	TRBV11-3	TRBJ2-2	.	CASSPLGPGELFF	TGTGCCAGCAGCCCCCTGGGGCCCGGGGAGCTGTTTTTT
.	TRBV9	TRBJ1-2	.	CASSVSGGYGYTF	TGTGCCAGCAGCGTCAGTGGTGGCTATGGCTACACCTTC
.	TRBV11-2	TRBJ2-5	TRBD2	CASSFLTMTGGETQYF	TGTGCCAGCAGCTTTTTAACAATGACGGGAGGGGAGACCCAGTACTTC
.	TRBV5-4	TRBJ2-2	TRBD2	CASSPGLAGGDAGELFF	TGTGCCAGCAGCCCTGGACTAGCGGGAGGTGACGCCGGGGAGCTGTTTTTT
.	TRBV5-4	TRBJ2-7	.	CASSLAGGVLTYEQYF	TGTGCCAGCAGCTTGGCCGGAGGGGTCCTAACCTACGAGCAGTACTTC
.	TRBV20-1	TRBJ2-7	TRBD2	CSASSGSRYEQYF	TGCAGTGCTAGTAGCGGGAGCCGGTACGAGCAGTACTTC
.	TRBV9	TRBJ2-1	TRBD2	CASSVTSGRAYEQFF	TGTGCCAGCAGCGTCACTAGCGGGAGGGCTTATGAGCAGTTCTTC
.	TRBV6-5	TRBJ1-1	.	CASSLGGGLNTEAFF	TGTGCCAGCAGTCTTGGTGGAGGGTTGAACACTGAAGCTTTCTTT
.	TRBV5-4	TRBJ1-2	.	CASSPVKSGGYTF	TGTGCCAGCAGCCCAGTTAAAAGCGGAGGCTACACCTTC
.	TRBV6-6	TRBJ1-4	TRBD1	CASSSQDRNYEKLFF	TGTGCCAGCAGTTCCCAGGACAGGAATTATGAAAAACTGTTTTTT
few	TRBV28	TRBJ1-2	.	CASSLPSGLHYGYTF	TGTGCCAGCAGTTTACCTTCTGGGCTTCACTATGGCTACACCTTC
.	TRBV19	TRBJ1-1	.	CASSSQAMNTEAFF	TGTGCCAGTAGTAGCCAGGCAATGAACACTGAAGCTTTCTTT
.	TRBV11-2	TRBJ1-1	TRBD1	CASSLVTGVDPFF	TGTGCCAGCAGCTTAGTTACAGGGGTTGACCCTTTCTTT
.	TRBV27	TRBJ1-5	.	CASSSNQPQHF	TGTGCCAGCAGTTCGAATCAGCCCCAGCATTTT
.	TRBV13	TRBJ2-1	.	CASSPRYVDEQFF	TGTGCCAGCAGCCCCCGGTACGTCGATGAGCAGTTCTTC
.	TRBV29-1	TRBJ2-3	TRBD2	CSVGGNPDTQYF	TGCAGCGTCGGGGGGAACCCAGATACGCAGTATTTT
.	TRBV21-1	TRBJ1-3	.	CASSKRGQADFSGNTIYF	TGTGCCAGCAGCAAAAGAGGACAGGCCGACTTCTCTGGAAACACCATATATTTT
.	TRBV11-2	TRBJ2-7	.	CASSLVLGFSYEQYF	TGTGCCAGCAGCTTAGTTCTGGGCTTCTCCTACGAGCAGTACTTC
.	TRBV12-3/TRBV12-4	TRBJ2-1	TRBD1	CASSSTDRDEQFF	TGTGCCAGCAGCTCTACCGACAGGGATGAGCAGTTCTTC
.	TRBV19	TRBJ2-1	TRBD2	CASSIPPLVAGDGYEQFF	TGTGCCAGTAGTATCCCTCCGTTGGTAGCGGGAGATGGATATGAGCAGTTCTTC
.	TRBV29-1	TRBJ2-1	.	CSVEPRGPVSSYNEQFF	TGCAGCGTTGAACCTAGAGGCCCCGTATCCTCCTACAATGAGCAGTTCTTC
.	TRBV19	TRBJ2-3	TRBD2	CASSIKDLAGVAHVGTDTQYF	TGTGCCAGTAGTATAAAAGACCTAGCGGGAGTCGCTCACGTCGGCACAGATACGCAGTATTTT
few	TRBV5-6	TRBJ1-1	.	CASSFSGQTEAFF	TGTGCCAGCAGCTTCAGTGGACAGACTGAAGCTTTCTTT
.	TRBV27	TRBJ2-3	.	CASSLSPGHPPNTQYF	TGTGCCAGCAGTTTATCCCCGGGACACCCCCCGAATACGCAGTATTTT
.	TRBV29-1	TRBJ2-1	.	CSVGLSSYNEQFF	TGCAGCGTTGGACTGAGCTCCTACAATGAGCAGTTCTTC
.	TRBV5-5	TRBJ1-1	.	CASSLQLNTEAFF	TGTGCCAGCAGCTTACAGTTGAACACTGAAGCTTTCTTT
.	TRBV18	TRBJ1-1	.	CASSPGAPPSEAFF	TGTGCCAGCTCACCAGGGGCCCCCCCTTCTGAAGCTTTCTTT
few	TRBV14	TRBJ1-2	.	CASSQVRGYGYTF	TGTGCCAGCAGCCAAGTCCGCGGGTATGGCTACACCTTC
.	TRBV7-9	TRBJ1-4	TRBD1	CASSSLTGITNEKLFF	TGTGCCAGCAGCTCATTGACAGGGATAACTAATGAAAAACTGTTTTTT
.	TRBV19	TRBJ1-6	.	CASSIGGATGDSPLHF	TGTGCCAGTAGTATAGGTGGGGCGACCGGCGATTCACCCCTCCACTTT
.	TRBV6-6	TRBJ2-2	TRBD1	CASSRWKGTDPNTGELFF	TGTGCCAGCAGTCGATGGAAGGGGACAGACCCGAACACCGGGGAGCTGTTTTTT
.	TRBV2	TRBJ2-7	TRBD1	CASTGTGFYEQYF	TGTGCCAGCACTGGGACAGGGTTCTACGAGCAGTACTTC
few	TRBV19	TRBJ1-2	.	CASSLQDSFYGYTF	TGTGCCAGTAGTCTTCAGGATTCCTTCTATGGCTACACCTTC